This section outlines one T cell receptor (beta chain) sequence together with its context. Antigen unknown. The record originates from a study of radiation and T cells in renal cell carcinoma. Generated by immunoSEQ multiplex PCR, the TCRdb table keeps only in-frame clones and is missing some. Of some 80,000 clones in the sample, 70% to 90% were seen once. Study findings and constraints: Without pretreatment biopsies, baseline tumor clonotype presence was undetermined.

Noted time point: blood 2 weeks post-SBRT. The treatment denotes: 15 Gy SBRT to primary tumor, nephrectomy 4 weeks later. Germline CDR1 is MNHNS and CDR2 is SASEGT. The CDR3 loop spans 13 amino acids. V lost 5 bases to trimming and J lost 7 bases, with 14 bases between them. The source material was blood, sampled from a patient whose treatment included radiotherapy and nephrectomy. This receptor was taken from a woman aged 45-59 years with renal cell carcinoma. J is TRBJ1-1 and V is TRBV6-1; D possibly corresponds to TRBD1 (5 bases). The CDR3, as DNA: TGTGCCAGCAGTAGCTCCCAGAGGGGTGAAGCTTTCTTT. As protein: CASSSSQRGEAFF.